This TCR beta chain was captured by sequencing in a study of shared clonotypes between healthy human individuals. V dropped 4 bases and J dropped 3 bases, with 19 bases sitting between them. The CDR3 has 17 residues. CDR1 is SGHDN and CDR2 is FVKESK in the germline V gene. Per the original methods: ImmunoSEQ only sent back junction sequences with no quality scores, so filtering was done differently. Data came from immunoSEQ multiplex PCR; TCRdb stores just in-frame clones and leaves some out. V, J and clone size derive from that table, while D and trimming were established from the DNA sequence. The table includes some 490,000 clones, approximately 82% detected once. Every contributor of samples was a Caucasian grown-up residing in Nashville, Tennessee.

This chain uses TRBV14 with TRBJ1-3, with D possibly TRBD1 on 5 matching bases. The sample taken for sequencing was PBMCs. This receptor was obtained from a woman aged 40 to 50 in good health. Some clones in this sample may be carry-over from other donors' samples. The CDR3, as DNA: TGTGCCAGCAGCCCTTCCCGAGCAGGGCCTTATGGAAACACCATATATTTT. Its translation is CASSPSRAGPYGNTIYF.